A selection of T cell receptor beta chains follows, all from one sample in a study of blood T cell repertoires in COVID-19. The protocol was immunoSEQ multiplex PCR, while the TCRdb copy is restricted to in-frame clones and leaves out a portion. Of about 260,000 clones detected, 86% appear once; the ten largest clones hold roughly 1.9%. The source material was PBMCs or T cells enriched from blood (not recorded which). These receptor sequences come from a woman aged 50 to 65 who had recovered from COVID-19. Each CDR3 is given with its conserved first and last residue. D genes are given only for firm matches.

D gene,V gene,J gene,CDR3 protein
TRBD1,TRBV28,TRBJ1-1,CASSSIYRDSSNTEAFF
.,TRBV6-2/TRBV6-3,TRBJ2-7,CASSRTAYEQYF
.,TRBV20-1,TRBJ2-7,CSASPGEFEQYF
TRBD2,TRBV3-1/TRBV3-2,TRBJ2-3,CASSHATSGRTDTQYF
TRBD1,TRBV5-1,TRBJ1-1,CASSPGQQNTEAFF
.,TRBV18,TRBJ2-7,CASSLQALYEQYF
.,TRBV28,TRBJ2-1,CASRRGRGPAGVVQFF
.,TRBV28,TRBJ2-7,CASSRLSGALSYEQYF
TRBD1,TRBV6-5,TRBJ1-2,CASSYGTDIYYGYTF
.,TRBV3-1/TRBV3-2,TRBJ1-5,CASSPTGLGRGINQPQHF
TRBD1,TRBV6-5,TRBJ1-6,CASSGTGDNSPLHF
TRBD2,TRBV28,TRBJ2-2,CATRGSGSFGTGELFF
TRBD1,TRBV6-2/TRBV6-3,TRBJ1-6,CASSYFGTGYNSPLHF
TRBD2,TRBV7-3,TRBJ2-1,CASSLTSGYSYNEQFF
.,TRBV7-3,TRBJ2-5,CASSLTGTGSRETQYF
.,TRBV3-1/TRBV3-2,TRBJ1-1,CASSRGVATEAFF
.,TRBV27,TRBJ2-7,CASSLGVGPHEQYF
.,TRBV19,TRBJ1-1,CASSIGGLRNTEAFF
TRBD2,TRBV5-4,TRBJ2-1,CASSSRLAGNEQFF
TRBD1,TRBV5-4,TRBJ1-6,CASSLGDRGLSRNSPLHF
.,TRBV2,TRBJ2-1,CASRARGAYNEQFF
TRBD1,TRBV5-5,TRBJ2-7,CASSPGQVMQYF
.,TRBV7-2,TRBJ2-1,CASSPSAEPYNEQFF
TRBD2,TRBV11-3,TRBJ2-2,CASTRSGTQGGELFF
.,TRBV9,TRBJ1-4,CASSVATGINEKLFF
TRBD1,TRBV29-1,TRBJ1-1,CSAGTGQQVTEAFF
.,TRBV6-2/TRBV6-3,TRBJ1-1,CASSFSQGGEAFF
TRBD2,TRBV9,TRBJ2-5,CASSPGGGGGETQYF
TRBD1,TRBV28,TRBJ1-5,CASSPTGGRQPQHF
TRBD2,TRBV13,TRBJ2-1,CASSQSGLAGGQDYNEQFF
TRBD1,TRBV7-2,TRBJ1-1,CASSLRPGGKNTEAFF
TRBD1,TRBV27,TRBJ2-2,CASRDRQANTGELFF
TRBD1,TRBV27,TRBJ1-1,CASSLLGDRDTEAFF
.,TRBV6-5,TRBJ2-7,CASKHGRPYEQYF
.,TRBV9,TRBJ1-6,CASSPRTNNSPLHF
TRBD1,TRBV30,TRBJ2-7,CAWSVLETGLYEQYF
TRBD1,TRBV5-4,TRBJ1-6,CASSSGQPYNSPLHF
.,TRBV6-2/TRBV6-3,TRBJ2-1,CASSPSSTEQFF
TRBD1,TRBV2,TRBJ2-1,CASSGDRVYEQFF
.,TRBV7-8,TRBJ2-7,CASSLDGHTYEQYF
.,TRBV7-9,TRBJ1-1,CASSQSGGLTEAFF
TRBD2,TRBV3-1/TRBV3-2,TRBJ2-1,CASSPRTGGGWNEQFF
TRBD2,TRBV4-3,TRBJ2-3,CASSQDARGGSDTQYF
TRBD2,TRBV28,TRBJ2-3,CASSPGLAGVGDTQYF
TRBD1,TRBV7-2,TRBJ2-1,CASSKQGGSYNEQFF
TRBD2,TRBV9,TRBJ2-1,CASSAGLAGEGQFF
TRBD2,TRBV24-1,TRBJ2-1,CATSDISGRKGWNEQFF